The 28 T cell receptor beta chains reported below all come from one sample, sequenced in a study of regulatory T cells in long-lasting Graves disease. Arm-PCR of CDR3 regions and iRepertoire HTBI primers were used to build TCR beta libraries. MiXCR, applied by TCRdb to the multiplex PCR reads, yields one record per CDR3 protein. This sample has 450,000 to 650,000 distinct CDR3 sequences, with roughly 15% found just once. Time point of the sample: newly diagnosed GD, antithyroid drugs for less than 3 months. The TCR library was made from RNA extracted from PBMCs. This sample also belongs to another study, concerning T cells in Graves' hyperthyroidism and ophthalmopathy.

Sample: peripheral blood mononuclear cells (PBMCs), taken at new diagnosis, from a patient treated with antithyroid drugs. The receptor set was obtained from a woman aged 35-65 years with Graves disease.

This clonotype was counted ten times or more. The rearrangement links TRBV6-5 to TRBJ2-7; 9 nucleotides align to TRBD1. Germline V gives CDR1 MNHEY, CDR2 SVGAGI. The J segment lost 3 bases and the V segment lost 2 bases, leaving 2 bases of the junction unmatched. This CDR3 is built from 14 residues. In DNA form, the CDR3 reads TGTGCCAGCAGTTACGGGACAGGGAACTACGAGCAGTACTTC. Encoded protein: CASSYGTGNYEQYF.

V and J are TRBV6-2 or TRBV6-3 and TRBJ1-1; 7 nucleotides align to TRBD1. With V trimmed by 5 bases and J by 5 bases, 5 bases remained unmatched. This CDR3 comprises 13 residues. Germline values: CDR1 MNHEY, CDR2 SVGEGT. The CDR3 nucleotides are TGTGCCAGCAGTGGGAGACAGGGTACTGAAGCTTTCTTT. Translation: CASSGRQGTEAFF.

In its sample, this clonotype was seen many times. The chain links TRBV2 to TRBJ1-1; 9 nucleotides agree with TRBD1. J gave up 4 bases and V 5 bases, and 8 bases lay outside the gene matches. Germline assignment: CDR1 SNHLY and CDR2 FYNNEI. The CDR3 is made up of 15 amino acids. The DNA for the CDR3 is TGTGCCAGCAGTACTTCCGGGACAGGGACCACTGAAGCTTTCTTT. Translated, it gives CASSTSGTGTTEAFF. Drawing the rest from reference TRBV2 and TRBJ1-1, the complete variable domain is EPEVTQTPSHQVTQMGQEVILRCVPISNHLYFYWYRQILGQKVEFLVSFYNNEISEKSEIFDDQFSVERPDGSNFTLKIRSTKLEDSAMYFCASSTSGTGTTEAFFGQGTRLTVV.

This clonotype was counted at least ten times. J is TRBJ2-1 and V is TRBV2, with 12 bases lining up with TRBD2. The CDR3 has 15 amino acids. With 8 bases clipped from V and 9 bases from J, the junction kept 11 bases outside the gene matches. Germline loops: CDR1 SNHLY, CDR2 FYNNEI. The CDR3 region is CASSPTSGGQGEQFF. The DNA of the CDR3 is TGTGCCAGCTCCCCTACTAGCGGGGGGCAAGGTGAGCAGTTCTTC. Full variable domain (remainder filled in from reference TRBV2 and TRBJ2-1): EPEVTQTPSHQVTQMGQEVILRCVPISNHLYFYWYRQILGQKVEFLVSFYNNEISEKSEIFDDQFSVERPDGSNFTLKIRSTKLEDSAMYFCASSPTSGGQGEQFFGPGTRLTVL.

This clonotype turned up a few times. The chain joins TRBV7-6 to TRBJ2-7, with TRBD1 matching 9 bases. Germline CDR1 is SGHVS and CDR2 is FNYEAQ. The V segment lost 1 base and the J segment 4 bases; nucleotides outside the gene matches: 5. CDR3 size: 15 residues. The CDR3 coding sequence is TGTGCCAGCAGCTTAGGTGGGACAGGGATATACGAGCAGTACTTC. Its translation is CASSLGGTGIYEQYF.

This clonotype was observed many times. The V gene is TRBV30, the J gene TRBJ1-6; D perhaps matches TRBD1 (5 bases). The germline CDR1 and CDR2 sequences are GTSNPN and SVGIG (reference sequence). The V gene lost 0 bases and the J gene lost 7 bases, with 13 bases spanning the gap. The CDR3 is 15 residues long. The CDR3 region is CAWSVLRGFNSPLHF. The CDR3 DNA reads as TGTGCCTGGAGTGTACTACGGGGGTTCAATTCACCCCTCCACTTT.

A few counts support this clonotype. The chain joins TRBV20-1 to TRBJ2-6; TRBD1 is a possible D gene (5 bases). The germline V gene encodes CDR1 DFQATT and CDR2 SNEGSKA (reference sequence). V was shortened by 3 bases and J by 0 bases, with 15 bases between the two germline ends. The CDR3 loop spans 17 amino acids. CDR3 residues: CSASPGPGFSGANVLTF. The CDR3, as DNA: TGCAGTGCTAGCCCTGGCCCAGGGTTCTCTGGGGCCAACGTCCTGACTTTC.

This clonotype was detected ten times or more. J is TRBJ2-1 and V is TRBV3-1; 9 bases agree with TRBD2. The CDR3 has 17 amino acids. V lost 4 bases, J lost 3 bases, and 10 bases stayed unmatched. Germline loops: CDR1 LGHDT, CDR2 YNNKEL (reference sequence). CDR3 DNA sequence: TGTGCCAGCAGCCCTAAATTGGGACTAGCTCTCTACAATGAGCAGTTCTTC. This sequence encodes CASSPKLGLALYNEQFF.

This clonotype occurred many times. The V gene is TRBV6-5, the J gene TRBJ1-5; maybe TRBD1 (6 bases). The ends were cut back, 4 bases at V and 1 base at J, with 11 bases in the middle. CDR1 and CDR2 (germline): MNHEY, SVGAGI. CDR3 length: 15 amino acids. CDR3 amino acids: CASSWTVGSNQPQHF. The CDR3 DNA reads TGTGCCAGCAGTTGGACAGTAGGCAGCAATCAGCCCCAGCATTTT.

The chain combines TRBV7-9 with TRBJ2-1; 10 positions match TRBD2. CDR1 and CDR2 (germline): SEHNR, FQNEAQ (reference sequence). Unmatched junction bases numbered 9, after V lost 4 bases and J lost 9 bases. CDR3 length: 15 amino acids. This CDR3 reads CASSSPSGGALEQFF. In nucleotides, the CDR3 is TGTGCCAGCAGCTCCCCGAGCGGGGGGGCCCTTGAGCAGTTCTTC.

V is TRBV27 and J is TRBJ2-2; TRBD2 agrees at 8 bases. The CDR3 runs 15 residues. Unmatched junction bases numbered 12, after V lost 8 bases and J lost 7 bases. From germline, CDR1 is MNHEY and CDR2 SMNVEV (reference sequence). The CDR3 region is CASASPGGTGGELFF. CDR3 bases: TGTGCCAGCGCTTCCCCGGGGGGGACGGGCGGGGAGCTGTTTTTT.

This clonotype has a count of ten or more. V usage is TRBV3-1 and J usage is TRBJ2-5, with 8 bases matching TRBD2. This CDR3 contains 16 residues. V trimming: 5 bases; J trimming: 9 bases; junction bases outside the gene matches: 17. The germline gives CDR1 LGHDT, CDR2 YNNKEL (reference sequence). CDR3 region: CASSYPGERGRMAQYF. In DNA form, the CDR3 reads TGTGCCAGCAGCTATCCCGGAGAGCGGGGGCGCATGGCCCAGTACTTC.

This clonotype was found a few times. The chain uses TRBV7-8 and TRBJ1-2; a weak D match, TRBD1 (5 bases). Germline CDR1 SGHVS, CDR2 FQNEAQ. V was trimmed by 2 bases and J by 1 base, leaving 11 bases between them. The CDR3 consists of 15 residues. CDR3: CASSLWLGGNYGYTF. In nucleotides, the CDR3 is TGTGCCAGCAGCTTATGGCTGGGGGGTAACTATGGCTACACCTTC.

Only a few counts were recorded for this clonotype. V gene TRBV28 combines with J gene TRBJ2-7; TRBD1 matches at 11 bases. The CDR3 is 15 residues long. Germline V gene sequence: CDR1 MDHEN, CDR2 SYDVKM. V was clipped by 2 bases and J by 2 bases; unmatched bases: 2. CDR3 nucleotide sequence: TGTGCCAGCAGTTTAAGGACAGGGGGCACCTACGAGCAGTACTTC. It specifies CASSLRTGGTYEQYF.

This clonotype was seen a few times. For the CDR3, the DNA is TGTGCCAGCAGCTTAGATGCAGGAAATGAAAAACTGTTTTTT. As protein: CASSLDAGNEKLFF. The chain has TRBV11-2 and TRBJ1-4, with D hard to call. Trimming pared 0 bases from V and 5 bases from J, leaving 7 bases between. The CDR3 loop spans 14 amino acids. CDR1 and CDR2 from the germline V gene are SGHAT and FQNNGV.

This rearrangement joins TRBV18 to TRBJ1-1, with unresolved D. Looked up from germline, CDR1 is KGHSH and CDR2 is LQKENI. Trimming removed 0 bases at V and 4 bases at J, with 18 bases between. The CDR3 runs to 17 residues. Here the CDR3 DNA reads TGTGCCAGCTCACCACCAATTACAGATATCCGGACCACTGAAGCTTTCTTT. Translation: CASSPPITDIRTTEAFF.

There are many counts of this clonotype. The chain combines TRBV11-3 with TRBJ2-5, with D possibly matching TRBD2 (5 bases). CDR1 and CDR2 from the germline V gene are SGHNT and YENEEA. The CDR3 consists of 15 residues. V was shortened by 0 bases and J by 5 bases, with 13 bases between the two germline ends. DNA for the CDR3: TGTGCCAGCAGCTTAGATACGGGGAGCCGGGAGACCCAGTACTTC. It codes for CASSLDTGSRETQYF.

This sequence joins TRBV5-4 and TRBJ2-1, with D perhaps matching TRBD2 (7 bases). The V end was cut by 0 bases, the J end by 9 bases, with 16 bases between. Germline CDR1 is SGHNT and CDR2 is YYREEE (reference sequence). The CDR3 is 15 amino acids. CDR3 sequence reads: CASSLAGGRLGEQFF. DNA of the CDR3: TGTGCCAGCAGCTTGGCCGGGGGGCGGTTGGGTGAGCAGTTCTTC.

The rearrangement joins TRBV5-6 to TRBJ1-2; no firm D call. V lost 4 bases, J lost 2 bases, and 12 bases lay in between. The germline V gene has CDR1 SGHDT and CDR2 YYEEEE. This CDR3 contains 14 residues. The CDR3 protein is CASSRRARNYGYTF. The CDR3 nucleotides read TGTGCCAGCAGCCGAAGAGCCAGAAACTATGGCTACACCTTC.

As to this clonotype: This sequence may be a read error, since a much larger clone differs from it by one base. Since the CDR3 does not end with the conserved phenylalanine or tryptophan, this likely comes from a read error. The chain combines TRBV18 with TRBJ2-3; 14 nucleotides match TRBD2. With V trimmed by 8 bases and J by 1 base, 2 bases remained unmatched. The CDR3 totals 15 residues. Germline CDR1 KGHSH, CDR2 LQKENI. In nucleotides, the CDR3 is TGTGCCAGCGCGGGACTAGCGGGGGGCACAGATACGCAGTATTCT. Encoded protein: CASAGLAGGTDTQYS.

CDR3 in amino acids: CASSLALSGYEQYF. CDR3 bases: TGCGCCAGCAGCTTGGCCTTGAGTGGTTACGAGCAGTACTTC. The chain is built from TRBV5-1 and TRBJ2-7; D gene ambiguous. V was clipped by 0 bases and J by 4 bases, with 11 bases between them. The CDR3 runs 14 residues. CDR1 and CDR2 (germline): SGHRS, YFSETQ. Combining the CDR3 with reference TRBV5-1 and TRBJ2-7 gives the whole variable domain KAGVTQTPRYLIKTRGQQVTLSCSPISGHRSVSWYQQTPGQGLQFLFEYFSETQRNKGNFPGRFSGRQFSNSRSEMNVSTLELGDSALYLCASSLALSGYEQYFGPGTRLTVT.

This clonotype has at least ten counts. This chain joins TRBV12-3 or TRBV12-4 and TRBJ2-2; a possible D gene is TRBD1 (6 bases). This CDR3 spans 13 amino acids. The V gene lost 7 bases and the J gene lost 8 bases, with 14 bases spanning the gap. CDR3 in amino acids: CASTPSGAGELFF. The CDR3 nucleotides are TGTGCCAGCACCCCTTCAGGGGCTGGGGAGCTGTTTTTT.

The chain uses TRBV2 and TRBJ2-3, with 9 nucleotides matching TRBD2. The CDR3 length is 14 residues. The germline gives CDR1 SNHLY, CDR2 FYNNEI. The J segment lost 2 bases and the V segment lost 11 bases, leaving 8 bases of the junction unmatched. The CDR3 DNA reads TGTGCCGGTAGCGGGGGCGCCCTCACAGATACGCAGTATTTT. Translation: CAGSGGALTDTQYF. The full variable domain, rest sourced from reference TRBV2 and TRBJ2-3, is EPEVTQTPSHQVTQMGQEVILRCVPISNHLYFYWYRQILGQKVEFLVSFYNNEISEKSEIFDDQFSVERPDGSNFTLKIRSTKLEDSAMYFCAGSGGALTDTQYFGPGTRLTVL.

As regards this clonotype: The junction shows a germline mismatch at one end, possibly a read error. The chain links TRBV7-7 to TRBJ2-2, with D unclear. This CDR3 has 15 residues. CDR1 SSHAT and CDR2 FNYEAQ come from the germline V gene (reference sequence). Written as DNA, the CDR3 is TGTGCTAGCAGCCTCCGGAGCATGAACACCGGGGAGCTGTTTTTT. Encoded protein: CASSLRSMNTGELFF.

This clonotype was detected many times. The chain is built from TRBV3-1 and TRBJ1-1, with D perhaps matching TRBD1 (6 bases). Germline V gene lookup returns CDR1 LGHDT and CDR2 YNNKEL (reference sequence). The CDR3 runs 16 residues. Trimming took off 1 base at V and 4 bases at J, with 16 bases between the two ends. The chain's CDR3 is CASSQGTAREGTEAFF. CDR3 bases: TGTGCCAGCAGCCAAGGGACAGCCAGGGAGGGCACTGAAGCTTTCTTT.

CDR3 in DNA: TGTGCCAGCAGCGCCCGGACGGTCGCGAACACCGGGGAGCTGTTTTTT. Translating gives CASSARTVANTGELFF. The chain recombines TRBV3-1 with TRBJ2-2; D is unclear. Germline V lookup: CDR1 LGHDT, CDR2 YNNKEL (reference sequence). Between the trimmed V and J ends, which lost 5 bases and 0 bases, there was a span of 13 bases. The CDR3 sequence is 16 residues long. Filled out from reference TRBV3-1 and TRBJ2-2, the complete variable domain reads DTAVSQTPKYLVTQMGNDKSIKCEQNLGHDTMYWYKQDSKKFLKIMFSYNNKELIINETVPNRFSPKSPDKAHLNLHINSLELGDSAVYFCASSARTVANTGELFFGEGSRLTVL.

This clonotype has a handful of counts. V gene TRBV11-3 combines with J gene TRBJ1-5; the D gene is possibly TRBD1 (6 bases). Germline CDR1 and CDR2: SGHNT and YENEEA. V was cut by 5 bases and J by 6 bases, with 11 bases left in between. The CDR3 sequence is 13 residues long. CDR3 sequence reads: CASSREGGQPQHF. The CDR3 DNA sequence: TGTGCCAGCAGCCGCGAAGGGGGTCAGCCCCAGCATTTT.

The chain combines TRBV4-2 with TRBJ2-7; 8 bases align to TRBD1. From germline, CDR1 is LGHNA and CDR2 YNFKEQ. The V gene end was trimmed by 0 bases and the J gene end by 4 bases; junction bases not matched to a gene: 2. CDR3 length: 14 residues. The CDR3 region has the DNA TGTGCCAGCAGCCAAGAGGGACAGGAGTACGAGCAGTACTTC. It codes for CASSQEGQEYEQYF.